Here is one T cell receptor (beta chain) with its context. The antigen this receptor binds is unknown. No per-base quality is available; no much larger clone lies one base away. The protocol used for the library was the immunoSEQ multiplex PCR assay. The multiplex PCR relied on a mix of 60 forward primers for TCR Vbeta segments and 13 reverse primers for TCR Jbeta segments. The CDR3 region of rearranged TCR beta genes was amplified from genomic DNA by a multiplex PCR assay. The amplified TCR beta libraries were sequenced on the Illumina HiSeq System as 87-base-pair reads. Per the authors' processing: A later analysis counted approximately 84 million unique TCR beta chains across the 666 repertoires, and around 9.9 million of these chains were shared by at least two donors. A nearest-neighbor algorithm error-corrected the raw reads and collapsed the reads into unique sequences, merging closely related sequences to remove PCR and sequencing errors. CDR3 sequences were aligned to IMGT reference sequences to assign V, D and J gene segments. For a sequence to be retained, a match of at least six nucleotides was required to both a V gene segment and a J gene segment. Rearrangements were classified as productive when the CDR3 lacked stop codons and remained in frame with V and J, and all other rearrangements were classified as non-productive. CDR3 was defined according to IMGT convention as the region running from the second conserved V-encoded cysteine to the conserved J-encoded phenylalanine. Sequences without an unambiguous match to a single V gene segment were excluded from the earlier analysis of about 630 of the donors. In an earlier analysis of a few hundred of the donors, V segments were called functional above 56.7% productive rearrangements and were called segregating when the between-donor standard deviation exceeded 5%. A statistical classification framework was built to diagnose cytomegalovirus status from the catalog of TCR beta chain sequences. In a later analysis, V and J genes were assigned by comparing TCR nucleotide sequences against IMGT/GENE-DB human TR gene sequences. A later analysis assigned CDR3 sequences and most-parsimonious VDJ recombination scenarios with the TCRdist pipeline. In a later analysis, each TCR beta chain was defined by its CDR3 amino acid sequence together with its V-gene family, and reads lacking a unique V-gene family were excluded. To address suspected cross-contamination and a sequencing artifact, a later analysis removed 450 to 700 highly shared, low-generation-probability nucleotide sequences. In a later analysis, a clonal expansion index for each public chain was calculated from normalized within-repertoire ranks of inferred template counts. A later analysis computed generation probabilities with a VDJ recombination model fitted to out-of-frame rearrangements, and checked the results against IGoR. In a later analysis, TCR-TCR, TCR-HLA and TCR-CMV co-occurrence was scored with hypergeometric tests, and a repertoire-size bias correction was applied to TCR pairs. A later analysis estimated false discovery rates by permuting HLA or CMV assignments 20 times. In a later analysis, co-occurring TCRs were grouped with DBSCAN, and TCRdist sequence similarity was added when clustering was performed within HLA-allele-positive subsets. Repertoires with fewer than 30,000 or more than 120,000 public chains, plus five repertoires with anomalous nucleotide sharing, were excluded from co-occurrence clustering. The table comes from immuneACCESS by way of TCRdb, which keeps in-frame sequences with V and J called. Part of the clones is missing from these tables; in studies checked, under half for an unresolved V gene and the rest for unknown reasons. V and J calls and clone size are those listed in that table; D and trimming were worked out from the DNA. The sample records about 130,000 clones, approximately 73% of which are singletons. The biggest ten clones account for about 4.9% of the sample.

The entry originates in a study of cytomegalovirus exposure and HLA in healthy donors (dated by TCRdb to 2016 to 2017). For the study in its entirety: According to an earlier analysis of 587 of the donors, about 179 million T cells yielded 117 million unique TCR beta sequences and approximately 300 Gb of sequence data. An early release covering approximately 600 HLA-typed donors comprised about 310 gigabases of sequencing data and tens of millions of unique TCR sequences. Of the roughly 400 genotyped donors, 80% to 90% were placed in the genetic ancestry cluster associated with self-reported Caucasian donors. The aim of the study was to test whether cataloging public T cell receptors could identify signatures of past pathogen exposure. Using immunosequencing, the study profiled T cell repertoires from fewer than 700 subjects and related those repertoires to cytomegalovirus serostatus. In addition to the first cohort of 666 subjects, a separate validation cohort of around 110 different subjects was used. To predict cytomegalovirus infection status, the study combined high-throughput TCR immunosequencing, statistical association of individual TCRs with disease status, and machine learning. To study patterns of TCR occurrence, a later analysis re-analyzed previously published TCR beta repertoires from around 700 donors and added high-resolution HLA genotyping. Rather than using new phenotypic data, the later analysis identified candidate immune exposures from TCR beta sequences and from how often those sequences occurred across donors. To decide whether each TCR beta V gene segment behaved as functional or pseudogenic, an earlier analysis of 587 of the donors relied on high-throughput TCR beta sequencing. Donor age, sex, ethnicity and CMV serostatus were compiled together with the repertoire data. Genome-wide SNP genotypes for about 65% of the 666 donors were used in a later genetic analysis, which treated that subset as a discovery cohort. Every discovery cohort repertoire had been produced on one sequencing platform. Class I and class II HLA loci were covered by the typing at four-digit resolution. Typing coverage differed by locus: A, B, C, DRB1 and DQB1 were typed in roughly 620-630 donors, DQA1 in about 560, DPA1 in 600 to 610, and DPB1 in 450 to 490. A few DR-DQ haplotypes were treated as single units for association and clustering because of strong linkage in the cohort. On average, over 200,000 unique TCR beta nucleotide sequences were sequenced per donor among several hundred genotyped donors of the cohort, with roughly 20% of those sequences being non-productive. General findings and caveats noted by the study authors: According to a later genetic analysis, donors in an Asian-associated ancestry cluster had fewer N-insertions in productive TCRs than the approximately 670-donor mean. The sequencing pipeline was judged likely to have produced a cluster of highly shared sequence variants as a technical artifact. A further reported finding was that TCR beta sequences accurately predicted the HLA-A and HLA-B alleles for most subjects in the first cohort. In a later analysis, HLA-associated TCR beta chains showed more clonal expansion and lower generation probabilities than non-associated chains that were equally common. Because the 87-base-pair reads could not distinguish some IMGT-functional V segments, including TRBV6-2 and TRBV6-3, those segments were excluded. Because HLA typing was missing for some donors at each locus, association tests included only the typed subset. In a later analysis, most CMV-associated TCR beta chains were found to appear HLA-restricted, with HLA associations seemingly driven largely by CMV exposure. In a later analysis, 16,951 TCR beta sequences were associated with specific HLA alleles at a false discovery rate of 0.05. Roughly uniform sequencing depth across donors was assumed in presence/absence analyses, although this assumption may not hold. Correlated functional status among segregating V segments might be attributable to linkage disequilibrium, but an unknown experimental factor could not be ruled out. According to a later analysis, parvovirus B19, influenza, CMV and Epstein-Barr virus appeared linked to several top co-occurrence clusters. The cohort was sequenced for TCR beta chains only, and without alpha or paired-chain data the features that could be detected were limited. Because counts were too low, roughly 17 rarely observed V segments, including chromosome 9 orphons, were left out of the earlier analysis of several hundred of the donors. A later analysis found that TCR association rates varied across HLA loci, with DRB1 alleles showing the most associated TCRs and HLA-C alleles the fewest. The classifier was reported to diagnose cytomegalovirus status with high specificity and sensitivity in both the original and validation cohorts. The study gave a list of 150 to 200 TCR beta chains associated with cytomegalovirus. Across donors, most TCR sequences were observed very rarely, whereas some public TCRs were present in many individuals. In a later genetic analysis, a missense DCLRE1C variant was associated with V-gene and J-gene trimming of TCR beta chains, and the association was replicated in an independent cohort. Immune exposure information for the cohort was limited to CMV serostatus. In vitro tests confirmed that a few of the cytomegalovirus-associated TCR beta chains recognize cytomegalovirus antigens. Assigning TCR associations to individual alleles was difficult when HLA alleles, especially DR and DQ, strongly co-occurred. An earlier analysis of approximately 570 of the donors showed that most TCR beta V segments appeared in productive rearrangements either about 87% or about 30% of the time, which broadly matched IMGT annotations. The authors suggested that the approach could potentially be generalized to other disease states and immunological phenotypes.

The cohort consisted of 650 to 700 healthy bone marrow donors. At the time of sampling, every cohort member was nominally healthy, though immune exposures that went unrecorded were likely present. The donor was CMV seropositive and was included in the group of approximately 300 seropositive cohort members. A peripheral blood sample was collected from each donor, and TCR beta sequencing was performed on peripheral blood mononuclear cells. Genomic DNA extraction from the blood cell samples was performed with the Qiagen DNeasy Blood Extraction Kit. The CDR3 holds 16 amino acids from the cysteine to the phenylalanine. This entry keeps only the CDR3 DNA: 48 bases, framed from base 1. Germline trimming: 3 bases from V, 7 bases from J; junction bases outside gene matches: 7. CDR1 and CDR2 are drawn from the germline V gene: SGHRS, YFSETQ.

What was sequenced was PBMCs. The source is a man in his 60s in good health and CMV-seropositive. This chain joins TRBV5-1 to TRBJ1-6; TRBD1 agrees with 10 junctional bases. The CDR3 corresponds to CASSSRQGALNSPLHF. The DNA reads TGCGCCAGCAGCTCCCGACAGGGGGCACTGAATTCACCCCTCCACTTT.